The 11 T cell receptor beta chains in this list originate from one sample, sequenced in a study of T cells after yellow fever vaccination. TCRdb reanalysed the 5' RACE reads using MiXCR and keeps one entry per CDR3 protein. The sample holds about 360,000 distinct CDR3 sequences, about 6.2% seen once. The specimen was PBMCs, collected 5 days after the yellow fever booster vaccination. These receptor sequences come from a man under 40 who received the YFV17D yellow fever vaccine.

This clonotype was seen many times. The V call is TRBV12-3 or TRBV12-4, the J call TRBJ2-3; perhaps D is TRBD1 or TRBD2 (5 bases each). V gave up 5 bases and J gave up 1 base, with 10 bases separating them. The CDR3 extends over 14 amino acids. The CDR3 reads CASSLGERTDTQYF. The DNA of the CDR3 is TGTGCCAGCAGTCTGGGGGAACGCACAGATACGCAGTATTTT.

This clonotype was recorded at least ten times. The chain employs TRBV10-3 and TRBJ2-7, with D perhaps being TRBD1 or TRBD2 (6 bases each). Germline V lookup: CDR1 ENHRY, CDR2 SYGVKD. The CDR3 length is 13 residues. Deletions cut 6 bases from V and 3 bases from J, with 12 bases between. The DNA for the CDR3 is TGTGCCATCAGGTCGGAGGGGGACTACGAGCAGTACTTC. Protein sequence: CAIRSEGDYEQYF.

The chain has TRBV21-1 and TRBJ2-1; the D call TRBD1 from the table was never checked on the DNA. TRBV21-1 is a listed pseudogene. The CDR3 length is 15 residues. CDR3 residues: CASSHWDRGLNEQFF. In DNA, the CDR3 is TGTGCCAGCAGCCATTGGGACAGGGGGCTCAATGAGCAGTTCTTC.

This clonotype has only a few counts. CDR3 DNA: TGCAGTGCTAGCAGGGAGAGCTCCTACAATGAGCAGTTCTTC. Translation: CSASRESSYNEQFF. This chain uses TRBV20-1 with TRBJ2-1, with D perhaps TRBD1 or TRBD2 (5 bases each). The V end lost 3 bases, the J end lost 0 bases, and 9 bases lay between the germline ends. This CDR3 is 14 amino acids long. Germline loops: CDR1 DFQATT, CDR2 SNEGSKA (reference sequence).

The V and J genes are TRBV30 and TRBJ1-4, with 7 nucleotides matching TRBD1. This CDR3 spans 14 amino acids. CDR1 and CDR2 from the germline V gene are GTSNPN and SVGIG (reference sequence). Trimming took 2 bases from V and 2 from J; bases not matched to a gene: 2. CDR3 sequence: CAWSKGQTNEKLFF. CDR3 DNA: TGTGCCTGGAGTAAGGGACAGACTAATGAAAAACTGTTTTTT.

This clonotype was seen many times. This chain's CDR3 is CAISGEGHEQFF. CDR3 nucleotide sequence: TGTGCCATCAGTGGGGAAGGGCATGAGCAGTTCTTC. This sequence joins TRBV10-3 and TRBJ2-1; D ambiguous. The CDR3 spans 12 residues. V lost 4 bases, J lost 8 bases, and 9 bases lay in between. Germline CDR1 is ENHRY and CDR2 is SYGVKD.

The rearrangement joins TRBV18 to TRBJ1-1; possibly TRBD1 for D (5 bases). Trimming removed 0 bases from V and 1 base from J, with 9 bases in between. Germline-derived CDR1 and CDR2 are KGHSH and LQKENI. The CDR3 has 15 residues. The CDR3 sequence: CASSPPGTGNTEAFF. CDR3 bases: TGTGCCAGCTCACCACCAGGGACCGGGAACACTGAAGCTTTCTTT. The complete variable domain, with remaining parts taken from reference TRBV18 and TRBJ1-1, reads NAGVMQNPRHLVRRRGQEARLRCSPMKGHSHVYWYRQLPEEGLKFMVYLQKENIIDESGMPKERFSAEFPKEGPSILRIQQVVRGDSAAYFCASSPPGTGNTEAFFGQGTRLTVV.

This clonotype was seen ten or more times. This chain links TRBV30 with TRBJ2-2; 7 nucleotides agree with TRBD2. V was pared by 5 bases and J by 0 bases, with 6 bases of the junction left unmatched. The CDR3 is made up of 15 amino acids. Germline CDR1 and CDR2: GTSNPN and SVGIG (reference sequence). CDR3 DNA sequence: TGTGCCTGGTGTAGCGGGCGTACGAACACCGGGGAGCTGTTTTTT. Translation gives CAWCSGRTNTGELFF.

This clonotype turned up a few times. The rearrangement links TRBV30 to TRBJ2-5; D ambiguous. The length of the CDR3 is 13 residues. Trimming removed 0 bases at V and 1 base at J, with 6 bases between. Germline V CDR1 and CDR2: GTSNPN, SVGIG (reference sequence). The CDR3 is CAWSVNSQETQYF. CDR3 DNA sequence: TGTGCCTGGAGTGTAAACAGCCAAGAGACCCAGTACTTC.

The gene calls are TRBV10-3 and TRBJ1-1; D call uncertain. Germline CDR1 is ENHRY and CDR2 is SYGVKD. The ends were cut back, 11 bases at V and 4 bases at J, with 11 bases in the middle. The CDR3 is 11 amino acids. CDR3 sequence (DNA): TGTGCCGCCCGGACTATCACTGAAGCTTTCTTT. This gives the protein CAARTITEAFF.

The table lists this clonotype with a few counts. For the CDR3, the DNA is TGTGCCAGCATCCGAGGGACAGGGGGCTCTGAAGCTTTCTTT. This encodes CASIRGTGGSEAFF. The chain couples TRBV6-1 to TRBJ1-1; TRBD1 matches 12 bases. The germline V gene has CDR1 MNHNS and CDR2 SASEGT. CDR3 length equals 14 residues. V gave up 7 bases and J gave up 6 bases; unmatched junction bases: 6.